The clone carrying this TCR beta chain came up once. The antigen is undetermined. The entry originates in a study of a mutant IDH1 vaccine in newly diagnosed glioma. Background on the study: Patients began vaccination 4-6 weeks after radiotherapy alone, or with temozolomide cycles. Every participant had undergone radiotherapy, temozolomide, or both before, and most underwent both. Mean patient age was roughly 43 years; approximately 62% were male and about 40% female.

Generated by immunoSEQ multiplex PCR, the TCRdb table keeps only in-frame clones and is missing some. Among about 58,000 clones listed, 84% were seen once. The time point is: week 5, during vaccination. Each vaccine dose was 300 ug of mutant IDH1 20-mer peptide, with topical imiquimod. The sequence derives from a woman aged 50 to 60 with glioma. The sequencing used PBMCs, collected from a glioma patient whose treatment included an IDH1 peptide vaccine.

CDR3 loop: CASSKKGQDIVGTGVAKLFF. In nucleotides, the CDR3 is TGTGCCAGTAGTAAGAAGGGACAGGACATTGTGGGGACAGGGGTCGCAAAACTGTTTTTT. J is TRBJ1-4 and V is TRBV19; TRBD1 aligns across 10 bases. V lost 4 bases to trimming and J lost 10 bases; unmatched junction nucleotides: 24. This CDR3 spans 20 amino acids. Looked up from germline, CDR1 is LNHDA and CDR2 is SQIVND (reference sequence).